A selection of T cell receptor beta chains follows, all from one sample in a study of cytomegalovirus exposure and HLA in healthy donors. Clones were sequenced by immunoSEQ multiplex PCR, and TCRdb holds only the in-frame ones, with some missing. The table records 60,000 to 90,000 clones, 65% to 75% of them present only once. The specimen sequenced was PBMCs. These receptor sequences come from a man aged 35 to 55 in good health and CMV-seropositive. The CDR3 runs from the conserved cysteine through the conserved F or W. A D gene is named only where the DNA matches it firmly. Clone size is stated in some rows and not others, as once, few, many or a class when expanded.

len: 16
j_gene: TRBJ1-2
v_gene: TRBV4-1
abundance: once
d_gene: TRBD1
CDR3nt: TGCGCCAGCAGCCAAGAAGGAGCGCAGGGGGAGGCTGGCTACACCTTC
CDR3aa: CASSQEGAQGEAGYTF

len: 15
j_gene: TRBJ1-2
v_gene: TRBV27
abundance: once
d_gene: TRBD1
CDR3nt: TGTGCCAGCAGTCCCACAACAGGGGCTAACTATGGCTACACCTTC
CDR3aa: CASSPTTGANYGYTF

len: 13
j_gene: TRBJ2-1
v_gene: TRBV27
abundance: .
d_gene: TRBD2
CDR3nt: TGTGCCTGTCGGGGGGGAAACTACAATGAGCAGTTCTTC
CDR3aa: CACRGGNYNEQFF

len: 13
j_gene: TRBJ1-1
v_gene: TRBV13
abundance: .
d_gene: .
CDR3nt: TGTGCCAGCAGCTTAGGCCTAAACACTGAAGCTTTCTTT
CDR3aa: CASSLGLNTEAFF

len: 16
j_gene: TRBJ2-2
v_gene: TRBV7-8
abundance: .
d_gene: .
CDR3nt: TGTGCCAGCAGCTTAGCCGCCGGTCAATACACCGGGGAGCTGTTTTTT
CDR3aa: CASSLAAGQYTGELFF

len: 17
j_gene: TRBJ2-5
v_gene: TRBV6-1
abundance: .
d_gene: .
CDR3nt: TGTGCCAGCAGTGTTGGTCTGGATACGGGGTACCAAGAGACCCAGTACTTC
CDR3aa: CASSVGLDTGYQETQYF

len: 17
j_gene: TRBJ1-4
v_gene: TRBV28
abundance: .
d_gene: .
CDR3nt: TGTGCCAGCAGCTCTAACGCCGCAGGGGAACATAATGAAAAACTGTTTTTT
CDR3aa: CASSSNAAGEHNEKLFF

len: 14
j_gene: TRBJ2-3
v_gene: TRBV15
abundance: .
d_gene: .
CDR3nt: TGTGCCACCCATAACAGGGAATTTACAGATACGCAGTATTTT
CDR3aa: CATHNREFTDTQYF

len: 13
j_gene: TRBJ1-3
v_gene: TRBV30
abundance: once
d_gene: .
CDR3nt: TGTGCCTGGAGTACAGGCTCTGGAAACACCATATATTTT
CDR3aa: CAWSTGSGNTIYF

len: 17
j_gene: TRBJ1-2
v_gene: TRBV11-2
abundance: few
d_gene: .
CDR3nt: TGTGCCAGCAGCTTATCGAATCTTCCGGACACCCGCTATGGCTACACCTTC
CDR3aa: CASSLSNLPDTRYGYTF

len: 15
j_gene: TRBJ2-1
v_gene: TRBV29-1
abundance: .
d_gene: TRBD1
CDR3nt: TGCAGCGTCGTATCCGGGACAGGGGCCTACAATGAGCAGTTCTTC
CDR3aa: CSVVSGTGAYNEQFF

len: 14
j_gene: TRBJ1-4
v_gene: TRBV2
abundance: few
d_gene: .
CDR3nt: TGTGCCAGCAACCTCCGAGGGAGGGGTGAAAAACTGTTTTTT
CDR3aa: CASNLRGRGEKLFF

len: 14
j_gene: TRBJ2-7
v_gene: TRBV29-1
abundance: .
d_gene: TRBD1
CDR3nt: TGCAGCGTTGGCAGACAGGGACCGGGATACGAGCAGTACTTC
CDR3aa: CSVGRQGPGYEQYF

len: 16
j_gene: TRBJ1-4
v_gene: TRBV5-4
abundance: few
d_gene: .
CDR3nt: TGTGCCAGCAGCGTGGGAGGGGGGGCAACTAATGAAAAACTGTTTTTT
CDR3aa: CASSVGGGATNEKLFF

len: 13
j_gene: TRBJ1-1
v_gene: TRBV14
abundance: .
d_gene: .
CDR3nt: TGTGCCAGCAGCCGACAGAGGAACACTGAAGCTTTCTTT
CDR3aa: CASSRQRNTEAFF

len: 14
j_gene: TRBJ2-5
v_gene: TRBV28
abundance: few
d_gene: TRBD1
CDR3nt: TGTGCCAGCAGTCGGGGACAGACTCGGGAGACCCAGTACTTC
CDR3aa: CASSRGQTRETQYF

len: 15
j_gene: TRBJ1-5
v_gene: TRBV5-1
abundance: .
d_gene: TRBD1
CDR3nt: TGCGCCAGCAGCCCGGAGACAGGGGCCCACCAGCCCCAGCATTTT
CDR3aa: CASSPETGAHQPQHF

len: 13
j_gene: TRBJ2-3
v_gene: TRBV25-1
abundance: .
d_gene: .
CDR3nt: TGTGCCAGCAGTGAATTGCGTGCGTCCGCGCAGTATTTT
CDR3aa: CASSELRASAQYF

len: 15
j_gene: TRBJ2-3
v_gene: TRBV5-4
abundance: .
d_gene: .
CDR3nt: TGTGCCAGCAGGACGGAGCCTTCTAGCACAGATACGCAGTATTTT
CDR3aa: CASRTEPSSTDTQYF

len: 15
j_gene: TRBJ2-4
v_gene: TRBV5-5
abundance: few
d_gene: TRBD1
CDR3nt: TGTGCCAGCAGCTTTCCGGGACAGGGAGTGAACATTCAGTACTTC
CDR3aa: CASSFPGQGVNIQYF

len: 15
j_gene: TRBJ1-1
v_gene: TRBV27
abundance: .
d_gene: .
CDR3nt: TGTGCCAGCAGTCGAAGTCAGGGCTGGGTTACTGAAGCTTTCTTT
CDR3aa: CASSRSQGWVTEAFF

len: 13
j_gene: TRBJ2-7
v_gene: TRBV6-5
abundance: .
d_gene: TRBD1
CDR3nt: TGTGCCAGCAGACTCACGCAGGGGGATGAGCAGTACTTC
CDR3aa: CASRLTQGDEQYF

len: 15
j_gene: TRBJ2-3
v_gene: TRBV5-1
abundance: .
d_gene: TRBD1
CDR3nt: TGCGCCAGCGGGGTACAGGGGGGAGGCACAGATACGCAGTATTTT
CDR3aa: CASGVQGGGTDTQYF

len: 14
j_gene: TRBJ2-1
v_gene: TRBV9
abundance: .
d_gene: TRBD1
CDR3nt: TGTGCCAGCAGCGCCAGACAGGGGGTTGGTGAGCAGTTCTTC
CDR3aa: CASSARQGVGEQFF

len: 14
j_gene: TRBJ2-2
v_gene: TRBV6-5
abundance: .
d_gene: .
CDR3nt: TGTGCCAGCAGTCGCCAGGGGAACACCGGGGAGCTGTTTTTT
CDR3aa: CASSRQGNTGELFF

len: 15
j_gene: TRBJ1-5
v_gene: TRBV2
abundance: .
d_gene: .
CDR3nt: TGTGCCAGCAGGCAGGACATACCCAGCAATCAGCCCCAGCATTTT
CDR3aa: CASRQDIPSNQPQHF

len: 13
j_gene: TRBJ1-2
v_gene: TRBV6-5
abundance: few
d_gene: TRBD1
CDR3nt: TGTGCCAGCAGTCCCGGGACAGTCTATGGCTACACCTTC
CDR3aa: CASSPGTVYGYTF

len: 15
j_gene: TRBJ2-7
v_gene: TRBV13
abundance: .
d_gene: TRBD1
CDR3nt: TGTGCCAGCAGCTTAGAGGGACAGCAATCCTACGAGCAGTACTTC
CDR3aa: CASSLEGQQSYEQYF

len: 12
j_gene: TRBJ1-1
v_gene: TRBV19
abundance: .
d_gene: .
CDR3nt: TGTGCCAGTAGCCCAGACAGACTCGAAGCTTTCTTT
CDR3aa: CASSPDRLEAFF

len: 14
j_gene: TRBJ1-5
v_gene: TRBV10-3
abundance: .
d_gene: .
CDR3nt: TGTGCCATCAGTGATTGGCGGGGAAGTCAGCCCCAGCATTTT
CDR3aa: CAISDWRGSQPQHF

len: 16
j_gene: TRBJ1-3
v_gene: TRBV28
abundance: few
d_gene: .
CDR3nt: TGTGCCAGCAGTACCCCGTCAGTTTATCCTGGAAACACCATATATTTT
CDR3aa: CASSTPSVYPGNTIYF

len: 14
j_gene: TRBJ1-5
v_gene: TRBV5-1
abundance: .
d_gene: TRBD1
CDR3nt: TGCGCCAGCAGCCGACAGGGAGGAGATCAGCCCCAGCATTTT
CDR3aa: CASSRQGGDQPQHF

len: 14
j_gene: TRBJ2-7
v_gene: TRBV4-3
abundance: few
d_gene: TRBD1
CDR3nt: TGCGCCAGCAGCCAAGAACAGGGGACCCACGAGCAGTACTTC
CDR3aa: CASSQEQGTHEQYF

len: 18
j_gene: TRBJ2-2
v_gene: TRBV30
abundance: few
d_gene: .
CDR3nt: TGTGCCTGGACCTGGGAGGGACACCGCCTTATGTACACCGGGGAGCTGTTTTTT
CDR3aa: CAWTWEGHRLMYTGELFF

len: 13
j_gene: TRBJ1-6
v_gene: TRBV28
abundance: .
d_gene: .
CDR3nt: TGTGCCAGCAGTTACTCAGGAAATTCACCCCTCCACTTT
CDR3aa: CASSYSGNSPLHF

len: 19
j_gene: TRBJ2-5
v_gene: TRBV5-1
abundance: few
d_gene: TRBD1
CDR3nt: TGCGCCAGCAGCTTGCGATGGGGACAGGGGGGTGAGGGCCAAGAGACCCAGTACTTC
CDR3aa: CASSLRWGQGGEGQETQYF

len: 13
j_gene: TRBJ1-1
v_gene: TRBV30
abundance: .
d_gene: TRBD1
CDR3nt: TGTGCCTGGAGTGACACAGGGGCCACTGAAGCTTTCTTT
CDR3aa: CAWSDTGATEAFF

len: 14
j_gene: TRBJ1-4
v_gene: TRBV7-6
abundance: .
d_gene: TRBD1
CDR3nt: TGTGCCAGCAGCCCCGGACAGGCCTATGAAAAACTGTTTTTT
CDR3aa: CASSPGQAYEKLFF

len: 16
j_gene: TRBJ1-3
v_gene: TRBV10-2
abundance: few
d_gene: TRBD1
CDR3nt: TGCGCCAGCAGTGAGTCGATACAGGGGGGAGGAAACACCATATATTTT
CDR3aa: CASSESIQGGGNTIYF

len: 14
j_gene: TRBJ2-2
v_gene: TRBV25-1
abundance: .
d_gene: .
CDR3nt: TGTGCCAGCTCACAGTACAGGGTCCCCGGGGAGCTGTTTTTT
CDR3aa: CASSQYRVPGELFF

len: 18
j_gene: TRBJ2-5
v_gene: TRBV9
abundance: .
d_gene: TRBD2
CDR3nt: TGTGCCAGCAGTATCCAGGGACTAGCGGGGGGGCTTGGAGAGACCCAGTACTTC
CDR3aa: CASSIQGLAGGLGETQYF

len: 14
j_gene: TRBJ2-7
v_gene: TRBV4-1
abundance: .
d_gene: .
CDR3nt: TGCGCCAGCAGCCAAGACAGGGTGGACTACGAGCAGTACTTC
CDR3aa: CASSQDRVDYEQYF

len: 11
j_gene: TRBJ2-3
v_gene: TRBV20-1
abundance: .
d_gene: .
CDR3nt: TGCAGTGCTCCACCGGTAGATACGCAGTATTTT
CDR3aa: CSAPPVDTQYF

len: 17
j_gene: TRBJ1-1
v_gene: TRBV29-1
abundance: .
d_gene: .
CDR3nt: TGCAGCGTTCCTGGCTCGGGGGGATTCCGGATGAACACTGAAGCTTTCTTT
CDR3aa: CSVPGSGGFRMNTEAFF

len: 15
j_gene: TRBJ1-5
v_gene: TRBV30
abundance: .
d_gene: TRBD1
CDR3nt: TGTGCCTGGAGTGCGAGGGGACAGCTGGATCAGCCCCAGCATTTT
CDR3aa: CAWSARGQLDQPQHF

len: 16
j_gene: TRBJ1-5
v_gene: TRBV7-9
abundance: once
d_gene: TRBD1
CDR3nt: TGTGCCAGCAGCTTTGGAGGACAGGGCAGCAATCAGCCCCAGCATTTT
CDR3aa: CASSFGGQGSNQPQHF

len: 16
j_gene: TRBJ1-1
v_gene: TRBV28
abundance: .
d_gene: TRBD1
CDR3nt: TGTGCCAGCAGTCCTCGGTGGAGGGGGCGACTACTTAAAGCTTTCTTT
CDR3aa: CASSPRWRGRLLKAFF

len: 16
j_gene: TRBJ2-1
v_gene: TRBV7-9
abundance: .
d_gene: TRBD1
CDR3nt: TGTGCCAGCAGGGGACAGGGGGCGAGGTTGGTCAATGAGCAGTTCTTC
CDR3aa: CASRGQGARLVNEQFF

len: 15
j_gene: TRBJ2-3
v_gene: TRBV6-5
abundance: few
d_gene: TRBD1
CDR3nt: TGTGCCAGCAGCTCCGGGACAGTTAACGCAGATACGCAGTATTTT
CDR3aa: CASSSGTVNADTQYF

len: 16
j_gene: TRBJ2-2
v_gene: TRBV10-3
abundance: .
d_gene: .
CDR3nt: TGTGCCATCAGTGAGTCTGTCCTTTCGAACACCGGGGAGCTGTTTTTT
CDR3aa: CAISESVLSNTGELFF